This TCR beta chain is from a study of cytomegalovirus exposure and HLA in healthy donors. Germline assignment: CDR1 MGHRA and CDR2 YSYEKL. V trimming: 4 bases; J trimming: 4 bases; junction bases outside the gene matches: 12. This CDR3 comprises 17 residues. In the PCR, 60 Vbeta and 13 Jbeta primers were used. Only in-frame clones appear in the TCRdb table, and some are missing; sequencing was by immunoSEQ multiplex PCR. Its clone listing holds under 200,000 clones. The receptor comes from a man aged 25-45 years in good health and CMV-seronegative. This chain joins TRBV4-1 and TRBJ2-1; 8 bases agree with TRBD2. Sequencing was done on a sample of PBMCs. CDR3 sequence reads: CASSPPGVTSGYNEQFF. For the CDR3, the DNA is TGCGCCAGCAGCCCCCCCGGCGTTACTAGCGGTTACAATGAGCAGTTCTTC.